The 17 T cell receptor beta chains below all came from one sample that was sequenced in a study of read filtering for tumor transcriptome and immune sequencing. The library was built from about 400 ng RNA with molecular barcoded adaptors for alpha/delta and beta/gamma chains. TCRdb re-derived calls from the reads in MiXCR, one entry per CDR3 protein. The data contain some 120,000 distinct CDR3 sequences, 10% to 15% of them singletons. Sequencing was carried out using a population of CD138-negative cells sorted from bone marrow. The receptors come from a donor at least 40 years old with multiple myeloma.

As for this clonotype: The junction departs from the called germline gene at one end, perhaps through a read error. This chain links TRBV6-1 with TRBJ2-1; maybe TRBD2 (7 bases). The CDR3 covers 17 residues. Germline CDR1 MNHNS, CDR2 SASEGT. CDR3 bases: TGTGCCAGCAGGGAAGGCGGGGGCAGGGAGGGGTACAATGAGCAGTTCTTC. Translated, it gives CASREGGGREGYNEQFF.

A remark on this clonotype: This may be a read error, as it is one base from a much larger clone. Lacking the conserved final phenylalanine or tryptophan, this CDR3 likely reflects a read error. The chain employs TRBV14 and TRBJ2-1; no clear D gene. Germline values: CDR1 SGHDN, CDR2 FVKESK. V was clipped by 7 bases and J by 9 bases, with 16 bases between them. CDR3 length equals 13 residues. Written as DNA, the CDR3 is TGTGCCAGCAACCCGGGTAGAGTCGGTGAGCAGTTCCTC. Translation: CASNPGRVGEQFL.

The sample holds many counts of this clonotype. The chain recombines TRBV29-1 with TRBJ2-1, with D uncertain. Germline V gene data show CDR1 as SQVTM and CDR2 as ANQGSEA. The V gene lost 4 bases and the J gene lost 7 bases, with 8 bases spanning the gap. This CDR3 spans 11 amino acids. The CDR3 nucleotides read TGCAGCGTTGTCCCACGGAATGAGCAGTTCTTC. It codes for CSVVPRNEQFF.

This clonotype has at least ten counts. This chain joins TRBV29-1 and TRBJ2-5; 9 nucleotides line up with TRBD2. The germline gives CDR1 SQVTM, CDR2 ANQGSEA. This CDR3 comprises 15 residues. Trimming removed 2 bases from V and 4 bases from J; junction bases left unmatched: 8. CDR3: CSVEKAASGVETQYF. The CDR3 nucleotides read TGCAGCGTTGAAAAGGCGGCTAGCGGGGTAGAGACCCAGTACTTC.

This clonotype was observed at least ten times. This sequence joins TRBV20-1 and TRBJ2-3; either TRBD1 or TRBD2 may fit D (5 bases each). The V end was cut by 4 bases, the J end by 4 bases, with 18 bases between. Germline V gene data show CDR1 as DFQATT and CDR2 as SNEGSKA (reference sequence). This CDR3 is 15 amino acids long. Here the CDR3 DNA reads TGCAGTGCTACCTCCGGGACCGGACCCCCAGATACGCAGTATTTT. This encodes CSATSGTGPPDTQYF.

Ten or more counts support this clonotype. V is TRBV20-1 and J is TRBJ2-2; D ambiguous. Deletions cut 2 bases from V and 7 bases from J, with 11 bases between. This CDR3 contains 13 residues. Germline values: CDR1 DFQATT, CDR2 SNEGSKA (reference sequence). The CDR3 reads CSARRVGIGELFF. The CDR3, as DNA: TGCAGTGCTAGACGGGTGGGAATCGGGGAGCTGTTTTTT.

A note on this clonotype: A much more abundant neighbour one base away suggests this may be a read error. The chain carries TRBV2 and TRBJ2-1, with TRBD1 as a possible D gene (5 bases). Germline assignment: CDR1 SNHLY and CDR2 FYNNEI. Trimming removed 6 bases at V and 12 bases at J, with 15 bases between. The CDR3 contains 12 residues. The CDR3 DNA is TGTGCCAGCAGCCTCAGGGCGCGTGGGCAGTTCTTC. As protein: CASSLRARGQFF.

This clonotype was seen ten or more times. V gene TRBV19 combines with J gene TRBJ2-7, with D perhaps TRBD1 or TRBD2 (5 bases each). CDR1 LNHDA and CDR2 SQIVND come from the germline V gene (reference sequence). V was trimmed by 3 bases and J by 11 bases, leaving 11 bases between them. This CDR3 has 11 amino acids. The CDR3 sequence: CASSIGAEEYF. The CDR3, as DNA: TGTGCCAGTAGTATCGGGGCAGAGGAGTACTTC. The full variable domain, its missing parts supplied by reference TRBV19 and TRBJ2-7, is DGGITQSPKYLFRKEGQNVTLSCEQNLNHDAMYWYRQDPGQGLRLIYYSQIVNDFQKGDIAEGYSVSREKKESFPLTVTSAQKNPTAFYLCASSIGAEEYFGPGTRLTVT.

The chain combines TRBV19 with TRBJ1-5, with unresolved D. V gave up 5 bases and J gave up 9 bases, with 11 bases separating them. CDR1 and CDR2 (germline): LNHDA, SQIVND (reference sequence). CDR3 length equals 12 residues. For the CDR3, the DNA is TGTGCCAGTAGTGTCTCGCCAGGGCCCCAGCATTTT. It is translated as CASSVSPGPQHF. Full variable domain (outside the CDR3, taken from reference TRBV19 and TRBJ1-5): DGGITQSPKYLFRKEGQNVTLSCEQNLNHDAMYWYRQDPGQGLRLIYYSQIVNDFQKGDIAEGYSVSREKKESFPLTVTSAQKNPTAFYLCASSVSPGPQHFGDGTRLSIL.

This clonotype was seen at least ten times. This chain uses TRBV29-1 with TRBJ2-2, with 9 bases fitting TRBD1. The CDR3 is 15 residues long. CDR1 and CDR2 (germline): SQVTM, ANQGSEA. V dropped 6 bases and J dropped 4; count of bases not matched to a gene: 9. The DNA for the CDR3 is TGCAGCGTGTATACAGGGGGCGCAGGCACCGGGGAGCTGTTTTTT. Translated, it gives CSVYTGGAGTGELFF.

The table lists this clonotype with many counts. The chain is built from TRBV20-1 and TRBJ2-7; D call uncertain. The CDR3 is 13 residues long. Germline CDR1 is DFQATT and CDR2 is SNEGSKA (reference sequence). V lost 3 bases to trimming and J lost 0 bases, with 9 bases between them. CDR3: CSASEFSSYEQYF. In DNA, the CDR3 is TGCAGTGCTAGCGAATTTAGCTCCTACGAGCAGTACTTC.

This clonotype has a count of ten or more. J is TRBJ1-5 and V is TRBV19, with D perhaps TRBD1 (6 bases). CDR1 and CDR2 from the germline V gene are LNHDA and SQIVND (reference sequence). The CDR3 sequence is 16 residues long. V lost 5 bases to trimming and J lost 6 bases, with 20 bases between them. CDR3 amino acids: CASSLSGGAEAQPQHF. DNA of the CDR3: TGTGCCAGTAGTTTGTCCGGGGGGGCGGAGGCTCAGCCCCAGCATTTT.

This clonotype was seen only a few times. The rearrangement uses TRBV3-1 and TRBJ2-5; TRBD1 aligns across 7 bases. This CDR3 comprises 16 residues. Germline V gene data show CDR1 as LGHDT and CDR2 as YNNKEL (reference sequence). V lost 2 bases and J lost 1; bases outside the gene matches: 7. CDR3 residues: CASSQPRDSIQETQYF. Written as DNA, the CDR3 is TGTGCCAGCAGCCAACCCCGGGACAGCATCCAAGAGACCCAGTACTTC.

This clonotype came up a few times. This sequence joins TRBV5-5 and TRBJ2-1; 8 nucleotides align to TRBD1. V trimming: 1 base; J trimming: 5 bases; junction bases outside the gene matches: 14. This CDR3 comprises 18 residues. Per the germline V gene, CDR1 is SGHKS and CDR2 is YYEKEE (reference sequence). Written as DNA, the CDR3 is TGTGCCAGCAGCTTGAAGGTTTCTGGACAGGGAAGTGACAATGAGCAGTTCTTC. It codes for CASSLKVSGQGSDNEQFF.

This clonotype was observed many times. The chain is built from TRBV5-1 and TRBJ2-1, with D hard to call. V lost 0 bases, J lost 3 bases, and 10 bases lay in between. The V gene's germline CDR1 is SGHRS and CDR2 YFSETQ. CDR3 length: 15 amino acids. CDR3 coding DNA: TGCGCCAGCAGCTTGGCCCCCGAGAACTACAATGAGCAGTTCTTC. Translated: CASSLAPENYNEQFF.

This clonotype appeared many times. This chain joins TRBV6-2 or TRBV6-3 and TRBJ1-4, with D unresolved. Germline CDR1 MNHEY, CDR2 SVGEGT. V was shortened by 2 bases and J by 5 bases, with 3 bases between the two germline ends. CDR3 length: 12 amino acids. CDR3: CASSYANEKLFF. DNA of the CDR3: TGTGCCAGCAGTTACGCGAATGAAAAACTGTTTTTT.

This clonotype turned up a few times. The CDR3 coding sequence is TGTGCCACCGGACTGGCTAGCGGGAGGGCCTGGGACACCGGGGAGCTGTTTTTT. Amino acid sequence: CATGLASGRAWDTGELFF. This chain joins TRBV15 and TRBJ2-2; 12 bases fit TRBD2. After removal of 8 bases from V and 3 bases from J, the junction contained 13 bases not matched to a gene. This CDR3 region has 18 residues. Per the germline V gene, CDR1 is LNHNV and CDR2 is YYDKDF (reference sequence).